Below are 26 T cell receptor beta chains sequenced from a single sample in a study of T cells in Graves' hyperthyroidism and ophthalmopathy. The investigators amplified TCR beta CDR3 regions from RNA transcripts. First-round RT-PCR with HTBI primers amplified the TCR CDR3 region. MiXCR, applied by TCRdb to the multiplex PCR reads, yields one record per CDR3 protein. The data contain a few hundred thousand distinct CDR3 sequences, approximately 15% of them singletons. The sequenced sample consisted of blood. These receptors were taken from a woman aged 40 to 50 with Graves' ophthalmopathy.

The table lists this clonotype with many counts. The chain uses TRBV2 and TRBJ2-1; D is unresolved. Trimming removed 1 base from V and 9 bases from J, with 13 bases in between. Germline V gene lookup returns CDR1 SNHLY and CDR2 FYNNEI. The CDR3 is 14 amino acids. The CDR3 nucleotides read TGTGCCAGCAGTGAAGTATCGGCCCAGCCTGAGCAGTTCTTC. Amino acids: CASSEVSAQPEQFF.

This clonotype was counted between two and nine times. This rearrangement joins TRBV5-4 to TRBJ1-2; D possibly corresponds to TRBD1 (5 bases). Germline V CDR1 and CDR2: SGHNT, YYREEE (reference sequence). The V end was cut by 4 bases, the J end by 1 base, with 8 bases between. This CDR3 has 13 residues. The CDR3 reads CASSQTDNYGYTF. The CDR3 DNA reads TGTGCCAGCAGCCAGACAGATAACTATGGCTACACCTTC. Supplemented by reference TRBV5-4 and TRBJ1-2, the full variable domain reads ETGVTQSPTHLIKTRGQQVTLRCSSQSGHNTVSWYQQALGQGPQFIFQYYREEENGRGNFPPRFSGLQFPNYSSELNVNALELDDSALYLCASSQTDNYGYTFGSGTRLTVV.

This chain links TRBV5-1 with TRBJ2-2; no definite D call. CDR1 SGHRS and CDR2 YFSETQ come from the germline V gene. V lost 7 bases and J lost 2, with 12 bases in between. This CDR3 has 14 residues. CDR3 protein: CASRPPQNTGELFF. Written as DNA, the CDR3 is TGCGCCAGCCGCCCCCCGCAAAACACCGGGGAGCTGTTTTTT.

This clonotype was observed many times. V usage is TRBV20-1 and J usage is TRBJ1-2; D is possibly TRBD1 (6 bases). Germline CDR1 DFQATT, CDR2 SNEGSKA (reference sequence). The CDR3 covers 14 residues. V was pared by 2 bases and J by 1 base, with 11 bases between. Here the CDR3 reads CSARPGTFNYGYTF. The DNA for the CDR3 is TGCAGTGCTAGACCAGGGACATTTAACTATGGCTACACCTTC.

The rearrangement uses TRBV28 and TRBJ1-2; 9 bases fit TRBD1. Germline V gene data show CDR1 as MDHEN and CDR2 as SYDVKM. The CDR3 has 13 amino acids. J lost 7 bases, V lost 5 bases, and 5 bases had no gene match. CDR3 region: CASSLRDRVGYTF. The CDR3, as DNA: TGTGCCAGCAGTCTCCGGGACAGGGTTGGCTACACCTTC.

This clonotype has ten or more counts. The genes are TRBV2 and TRBJ1-1; tentatively, D is TRBD1 (5 bases). Germline CDR1 and CDR2: SNHLY and FYNNEI. V lost 3 bases and J 3 bases, leaving 8 bases between the germline ends. There are 13 residues in the CDR3. CDR3 amino acids: CASSDQGYTEAFF. CDR3 bases: TGTGCCAGCAGTGATCAGGGTTACACTGAAGCTTTCTTT.

This clonotype was seen at least ten times. This chain connects TRBV2 to TRBJ1-6; a weak D match, TRBD1 (6 bases). The CDR3 is 15 residues long. V lost 7 bases, J lost 7 bases, and 17 bases lay in between. Germline loops: CDR1 SNHLY, CDR2 FYNNEI. In DNA form, the CDR3 reads TGTGCCAGCACTTTCGGACAGACCCAAAATTCACCCCTCCACTTT. Amino acids: CASTFGQTQNSPLHF.

This clonotype came up many times. V and J are TRBV6-1 and TRBJ2-5, with D tentatively TRBD1 (5 bases). The CDR3 contains 13 residues. V shed 5 bases and J shed 0 bases, with 7 bases lying between them. The germline V gene encodes CDR1 MNHNS and CDR2 SASEGT. The CDR3 DNA follows: TGTGCCAGCAGTTACAGGCACCAAGAGACCCAGTACTTC. Protein sequence: CASSYRHQETQYF.

The gene calls are TRBV4-1 and TRBJ2-7; D is unresolved. This CDR3 spans 18 amino acids. Trimming left V 4 bases short and J 5 bases short, with 27 bases between. Germline CDR1 reads MGHRA; CDR2 reads YSYEKL. The CDR3 DNA reads as TGCGCCAGCAGCCGCGGTAGTTTGGGCCCGAACCCACGCCACGAGCAGTACTTC. Translated: CASSRGSLGPNPRHEQYF.

This clonotype was detected many times. CDR3 coding DNA: TGCGCCAGCAGCTTCCAGGCTAGATGGAGCGGGGAGCTGTTTTTT. This gives the protein CASSFQARWSGELFF. The V and J genes are TRBV5-1 and TRBJ2-2; D not resolved. This CDR3 has 15 amino acids. V shed 2 bases and J shed 7 bases, with 15 bases lying between them. Germline CDR1 and CDR2: SGHRS and YFSETQ.

This clonotype has at least ten counts. The V and J genes are TRBV11-2 and TRBJ1-1, with 10 bases identical to TRBD1. V gave up 5 bases and J gave up 2 bases; unmatched junction bases: 8. CDR1 and CDR2 from the germline V gene are SGHAT and FQNNGV. This CDR3 spans 16 amino acids. The CDR3 spells CASSPPTGGYNTEAFF. In DNA form, the CDR3 reads TGTGCCAGCAGCCCTCCGACAGGGGGCTATAACACTGAAGCTTTCTTT.

This clonotype came up many times. The chain recombines TRBV14 with TRBJ2-1; perhaps TRBD2 as D (6 bases). CDR1 and CDR2 from the germline V gene are SGHDN and FVKESK. This CDR3 contains 16 residues. Trimming pared 0 bases from V and 4 bases from J, leaving 13 bases between. The CDR3 nucleotides are TGTGCCAGCAGCCAAGAGCGGGACGGTGCGTACAATGAGCAGTTCTTC. This codes for CASSQERDGAYNEQFF.

This clonotype was counted at least ten times. The chain recombines TRBV2 with TRBJ1-1; D is unclear. The CDR3 runs 14 residues. Trimming took 7 bases from V and 8 from J, leaving 20 bases between them. Germline V gene sequence: CDR1 SNHLY, CDR2 FYNNEI. The CDR3 sequence: CASINHPGVSEAFF. In nucleotides, the CDR3 is TGTGCCAGCATTAATCATCCAGGTGTGTCGGAAGCTTTCTTT.

In its sample, this clonotype was seen many times. This chain links TRBV28 with TRBJ1-5; D remains unclear. Germline V CDR1 and CDR2: MDHEN, SYDVKM. V shed 4 bases and J shed 3 bases, with 13 bases lying between them. The CDR3 sequence is 15 residues long. The CDR3, as DNA: TGTGCCAGCAGTTCCCATACTCAGGTCAATCAGCCCCAGCATTTT. Its protein is CASSSHTQVNQPQHF.

This clonotype turned up a few times. The chain is built from TRBV9 and TRBJ2-7; the D is unclear. Germline V gene sequence: CDR1 SGDLS, CDR2 YYNGEE. The CDR3 is made up of 13 amino acids. The ends were cut back, 0 bases at V and 3 bases at J, with 7 bases in the middle. CDR3 protein: CASSVVPGYEQYF. DNA of the CDR3: TGTGCCAGCAGCGTAGTTCCGGGCTACGAGCAGTACTTC.

This clonotype was counted many times. CDR3 coding DNA: TGTGCCAGCAGCCAAGCGGGGACTAGCTTCAGCGAGCAGTACTTC. Its translation is CASSQAGTSFSEQYF. The V gene is TRBV3-1, the J gene TRBJ2-7; 9 bases line up with TRBD2. This CDR3 is built from 15 residues. After removal of 1 base from V and 6 bases from J, the junction contained 7 bases not matched to a gene. CDR1 LGHDT and CDR2 YNNKEL come from the germline V gene (reference sequence).

This chain connects TRBV9 to TRBJ2-7; 7 bases line up with TRBD2. Germline V gene sequence: CDR1 SGDLS, CDR2 YYNGEE. V lost 2 bases to trimming and J lost 0 bases; unmatched junction nucleotides: 2. The CDR3 consists of 14 residues. CDR3 coding DNA: TGTGCCAGCAGCGTTTCTAGCGGCTCCTACGAGCAGTACTTC. Translating gives CASSVSSGSYEQYF.

This clonotype was observed a few times. The chain is built from TRBV15 and TRBJ2-5, with D maybe TRBD1 (5 bases). Germline V gives CDR1 LNHNV, CDR2 YYDKDF (reference sequence). Between the trimmed V and J ends, which lost 2 bases and 2 bases, there was a span of 9 bases. The CDR3 is made up of 14 amino acids. The DNA of the CDR3 is TGTGCCACCAGCAGAAGGACACCTCAAGAGACCCAGTACTTC. Its translation is CATSRRTPQETQYF.

This clonotype was counted many times. V usage is TRBV7-2 and J usage is TRBJ2-5; 11 nucleotides agree with TRBD2. This CDR3 contains 16 residues. V lost 2 bases, J lost 4 bases, and 6 bases stayed unmatched. The germline CDR1 and CDR2 sequences are SGHTA and FQGNSA. The CDR3 DNA follows: TGTGCCAGCAGCTTATCCAGCACTAGCGGGGGAGAGACCCAGTACTTC. It is translated as CASSLSSTSGGETQYF.

This clonotype was seen at least ten times. The chain joins TRBV20-1 to TRBJ1-1; D not resolved. V gave up 3 bases and J gave up 3 bases, with 11 bases separating them. This CDR3 region has 13 residues. Germline V gene sequence: CDR1 DFQATT, CDR2 SNEGSKA (reference sequence). Here the CDR3 DNA reads TGCAGTGCTAGGACGGTTTTCGACACTGAAGCTTTCTTT. This codes for CSARTVFDTEAFF.

The V call is TRBV7-9, the J call TRBJ2-1; tentatively, D is TRBD2 (6 bases). The CDR3 runs to 12 residues. V lost 6 bases, J lost 7 bases, and 10 bases lay in between. CDR1 SEHNR and CDR2 FQNEAQ come from the germline V gene (reference sequence). The DNA for the CDR3 is TGTGCCAGCAGGTCGGGGGATAATGAGCAGTTCTTC. It codes for CASRSGDNEQFF.

This clonotype has more than one count but fewer than ten. The chain links TRBV7-9 to TRBJ2-7, with 11 positions matching TRBD2. The CDR3 has 18 amino acids. V lost 3 bases, J lost 4 bases, and 14 bases stayed unmatched. Germline V lookup: CDR1 SEHNR, CDR2 FQNEAQ (reference sequence). The CDR3 spells CASSLVPGLAAARYEQYF. Written as DNA, the CDR3 is TGTGCCAGCAGCTTGGTCCCGGGACTAGCGGCTGCCAGGTACGAGCAGTACTTC.

The CDR3 protein is CASSPTGTEYNGYTF. For the CDR3, the DNA is TGTGCCAGCAGTCCTACCGGGACGGAGTATAATGGCTACACCTTC. The chain employs TRBV27 and TRBJ1-2, with D possibly matching TRBD1 (5 bases). The germline gives CDR1 MNHEY, CDR2 SMNVEV (reference sequence). CDR3 length: 15 residues. The V and J ends lost 5 bases and 6 bases respectively, with 19 bases between them.

In its sample, this clonotype was seen a few times. This sequence joins TRBV19 and TRBJ2-3; possible D gene TRBD1, 5 bases. CDR3 length equals 14 residues. Between the trimmed V and J ends, which lost 5 bases and 1 base, there was a span of 10 bases. Germline CDR1 LNHDA, CDR2 SQIVND (reference sequence). For the CDR3, the DNA is TGTGCCAGTAGTGAAGGGGCGGGCACAGATACGCAGTATTTT. It codes for CASSEGAGTDTQYF.

This clonotype appeared many times. The rearrangement links TRBV30 to TRBJ2-5; maybe TRBD2 (6 bases). Per germline, CDR1 GTSNPN and CDR2 SVGIG (reference sequence). The ends were cut back, 0 bases at V and 1 base at J, with 21 bases in the middle. This CDR3 is 18 amino acids long. DNA of the CDR3: TGTGCCTGGAGTGTACGGCTAGCGTCCATCAGTACCCAAGAGACCCAGTACTTC. Protein product: CAWSVRLASISTQETQYF.

This clonotype was counted only a few times. This chain uses TRBV5-1 with TRBJ2-2; D may match TRBD1 or TRBD2 (5 bases each). From germline, CDR1 is SGHRS and CDR2 YFSETQ. The CDR3 runs 15 residues. Trimming took 6 bases from V and 7 from J, leaving 19 bases between them. CDR3 nucleotide sequence: TGCGCCAGCACCTTCGGGACCGCCGCGGGCGGGGAGCTGTTTTTT. As protein: CASTFGTAAGGELFF.